These 18 T cell receptor beta chains were all obtained from the same sample, sequenced in a study of T cell responses to AZD1222 COVID-19 vaccine. Clones were sequenced by immunoSEQ multiplex PCR, and TCRdb holds only the in-frame ones, with some missing. The table shows 100,000 or so clones, with around nine tenths occurring only once. This specimen consisted of peripheral blood, obtained on day 0 of AZD1222 vaccination. The source is an adult in good health.

The V and J genes are TRBV5-1 and TRBJ2-6; TRBD2 matches at 7 bases. The CDR3 is made up of 19 amino acids. V shed 0 bases, J shed 0 bases, and the junction held 9 bases outside the gene matches. The germline V gene has CDR1 SGHRS and CDR2 YFSETQ. The CDR3: CASSLGVAGLHSGANVLTF. In DNA, the CDR3 is TGCGCCAGCAGCTTGGGGGTAGCGGGCCTACACTCTGGGGCCAACGTCCTGACTTTC.

The rearrangement joins TRBV28 to TRBJ2-1; 15 bases line up with TRBD2. Trimming took 7 bases from V and 2 from J; bases not matched to a gene: 12. The V gene's germline CDR1 is MDHEN and CDR2 SYDVKM. The CDR3 loop spans 19 amino acids. The CDR3 is CASTPHPGLAGGAYNEQFF. The CDR3 bases are TGTGCCAGCACCCCTCATCCGGGACTAGCGGGAGGCGCCTACAATGAGCAGTTCTTC.

The V gene is TRBV29-1, the J gene TRBJ2-1, with D unresolved. The CDR3 is 11 amino acids. V lost 7 bases and J 15 bases, leaving 19 bases between the germline ends. The germline CDR1 and CDR2 sequences are SQVTM and ANQGSEA. The CDR3 spells CSAGSGAPGFF. The CDR3 DNA follows: TGCAGCGCCGGATCGGGCGCCCCCGGGTTCTTC.

The chain uses TRBV7-9 and TRBJ1-2, with 9 bases lining up with TRBD1. Trimming cost V 5 bases and J 5 bases; bases outside gene matches: 6. CDR1 and CDR2 (germline): SEHNR, FQNEAQ (reference sequence). This CDR3 comprises 14 residues. The CDR3 region has the DNA TGTGCCAGCAGCCCCCAGGGACAGGGATATGGCTACACCTTC. Translated, it gives CASSPQGQGYGYTF.

J is TRBJ2-1 and V is TRBV13; 10 nucleotides match TRBD2. The ends lost 0 bases at V and 6 bases at J; junction bases unmatched: 8. This CDR3 comprises 17 residues. Germline V lookup: CDR1 PRHDT, CDR2 FYEKMQ (reference sequence). CDR3 nucleotides: TGTGCCAGCAGCTTAGGGACTAGCGGGCAAAAGCTCAATGAGCAGTTCTTC. Protein sequence: CASSLGTSGQKLNEQFF.

This chain links TRBV6-5 with TRBJ1-4, with TRBD1 matching over 7 bases. V lost 8 bases to trimming and J lost 8 bases; unmatched junction nucleotides: 5. The V gene's germline CDR1 is MNHEY and CDR2 SVGAGI. CDR3 length equals 12 residues. The CDR3 DNA is TGTGCCAGCGGGACAGCAAAGGAAAAACTGTTTTTT. This encodes CASGTAKEKLFF.

This clone has only one observation. The chain is built from TRBV28 and TRBJ2-1; weak D call: TRBD2 (6 bases). This CDR3 has 11 amino acids. Trimming pared 8 bases from V and 10 bases from J, leaving 12 bases between. Germline V lookup: CDR1 MDHEN, CDR2 SYDVKM. The CDR3, as DNA: TGTGCCAGCCTAGCGCTTACGGAGCAGTTCTTC. It translates to CASLALTEQFF.

The chain carries TRBV9 and TRBJ1-1; no definite D call. The CDR3 length is 13 residues. V shed 0 bases and J shed 6 bases, with 9 bases lying between them. The V gene's germline CDR1 is SGDLS and CDR2 YYNGEE. Here the CDR3 reads CASSVDGRAEAFF. The CDR3 DNA reads as TGTGCCAGCAGCGTAGATGGGAGGGCTGAAGCTTTCTTT.

The chain combines TRBV13 with TRBJ1-3, with D unresolved. Germline V gene lookup returns CDR1 PRHDT and CDR2 FYEKMQ (reference sequence). The CDR3 contains 12 residues. Trimming pared 4 bases from V and 2 bases from J, leaving 3 bases between. In DNA, the CDR3 is TGTGCCAGCAGCTCGACTGGAAACACCATATATTTT. As protein: CASSSTGNTIYF.

The V gene is TRBV6-5, the J gene TRBJ1-2, with 7 bases lining up with TRBD1. CDR3 length: 13 amino acids. Germline V gene lookup returns CDR1 MNHEY and CDR2 SVGAGI. The junction had 6 bases not matched to a gene; V was cut back by 2 bases and J by 9 bases. CDR3 sequence: CASSYTGDISYTF. CDR3 in DNA: TGTGCCAGCAGTTACACAGGGGACATAAGCTACACCTTC.

V is TRBV27 and J is TRBJ1-2; D not resolved. Germline V gene sequence: CDR1 MNHEY, CDR2 SMNVEV (reference sequence). There are 15 residues in the CDR3. The V gene lost 3 bases and the J gene lost 4 bases, with 15 bases spanning the gap. This CDR3 reads CASSFVSGNGYGYTF. For the CDR3, the DNA is TGTGCCAGCAGTTTCGTTTCGGGGAACGGCTATGGCTACACCTTC.

This clone was picked up one time. V usage is TRBV3-1 (or the pseudogene TRBV3-2) and J usage is TRBJ2-3, with 11 bases matching TRBD2. CDR3 length equals 15 residues. Germline V gene sequence: CDR1 LGHDT, CDR2 YNNKEL (reference sequence). J lost 2 bases, V lost 6 bases, and 4 bases had no gene match. CDR3 nucleotides: TGTGCCAGCAGTGAGACTAGCGGGATCACAGATACGCAGTATTTT. It specifies CASSETSGITDTQYF.

The rearrangement uses TRBV28 and TRBJ2-7, with D unresolved. The V gene lost 4 bases and the J gene lost 3 bases, with 7 bases spanning the gap. This CDR3 has 12 amino acids. From germline, CDR1 is MDHEN and CDR2 SYDVKM. The CDR3 bases are TGTGCCAGCAGTTCCCTGAACTACGAGCAGTACTTC. Residues: CASSSLNYEQYF.

The genes are TRBV15 and TRBJ1-1; tentative D call: TRBD1 (5 bases). CDR3 size: 15 residues. With 0 bases removed from V and 5 bases from J, the gap between germline ends came to 13 bases. Germline values: CDR1 LNHNV, CDR2 YYDKDF (reference sequence). The CDR3 loop is CATSRDGARGTEAFF. The DNA of the CDR3 is TGTGCCACCAGCAGAGACGGGGCGCGGGGAACTGAAGCTTTCTTT.

This chain joins TRBV19 and TRBJ2-1; 10 nucleotides match TRBD2. After removal of 1 base from V and 3 bases from J, the junction contained 3 bases not matched to a gene. The germline gives CDR1 LNHDA, CDR2 SQIVND (reference sequence). The CDR3 is 16 amino acids. The CDR3 region has the DNA TGTGCCAGTAGTATAGCGGCTAGCGGGAGCTACAATGAGCAGTTCTTC. Translated: CASSIAASGSYNEQFF.

The chain uses TRBV6-5 and TRBJ1-2; a possible D gene is TRBD1 (5 bases). Germline V gene data show CDR1 as MNHEY and CDR2 as SVGAGI. This CDR3 comprises 14 residues. Trimming shortened V by 0 bases and J by 3 bases, and 8 bases separated the two germline ends. The CDR3 sequence is CASSYSGTYYGYTF. The CDR3 DNA follows: TGTGCCAGCAGTTACTCCGGGACCTACTATGGCTACACCTTC.

The J gene is TRBJ2-7, the V gene TRBV2, with unresolved D. With 7 bases removed from V and 3 bases from J, the gap between germline ends came to 13 bases. Germline CDR1 reads SNHLY; CDR2 reads FYNNEI. The CDR3 length is 13 residues. This CDR3 is CASNEAGRYEQYF. The CDR3 DNA sequence: TGTGCCAGCAACGAGGCAGGCCGCTACGAGCAGTACTTC.

This chain joins TRBV28 and TRBJ1-4; 7 bases are shared with TRBD1. V trimming: 7 bases; J trimming: 6 bases; junction bases outside the gene matches: 8. This CDR3 region has 14 residues. Germline V gene data show CDR1 as MDHEN and CDR2 as SYDVKM. This CDR3 reads CASIRTGGDEKLFF. In DNA form, the CDR3 reads TGTGCCAGCATCCGGACAGGCGGGGATGAAAAACTGTTTTTT.